Only a few counts were recorded for the clone carrying this TCR beta chain. These data belong to a study of shared clonotypes between healthy human individuals. The repertoire was sequenced with immunoSEQ multiplex PCR; TCRdb's copy has only in-frame clones and lacks some. Counted here are about 1.1 million clones, 77% occurring once; the ten biggest clones make up about 0.94%. The TCR was taken from a man between 18 and 35 years old in good health. Some clones in this sample may be carry-over from other donors' samples. Source material: memory CD4+ T cells from PBMCs. Described subset: CD45RA-negative fraction.

The CDR3 region has the DNA TGTGCCAGCAGCTTAGAGACAGGGGGCGCGACTGAAGCTTTCTTT. Its translation: CASSLETGGATEAFF. The rearrangement joins TRBV11-1 to TRBJ1-1; the match to TRBD1 covers 10 bases. J lost 5 bases, V lost 1 base, and 4 bases had no gene match. This CDR3 contains 15 residues. CDR1 is SGHAT and CDR2 is FQDESV in the germline V gene (reference sequence).